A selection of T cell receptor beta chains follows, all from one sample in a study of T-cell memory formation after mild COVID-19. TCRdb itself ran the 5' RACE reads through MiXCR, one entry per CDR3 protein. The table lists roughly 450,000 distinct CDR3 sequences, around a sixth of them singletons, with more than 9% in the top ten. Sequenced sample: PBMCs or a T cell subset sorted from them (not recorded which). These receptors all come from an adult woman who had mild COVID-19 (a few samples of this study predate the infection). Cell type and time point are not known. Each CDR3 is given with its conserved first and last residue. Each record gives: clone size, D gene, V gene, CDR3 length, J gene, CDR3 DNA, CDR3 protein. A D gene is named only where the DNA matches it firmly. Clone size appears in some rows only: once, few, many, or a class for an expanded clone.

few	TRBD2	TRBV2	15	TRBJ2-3	TGTGCCAGCAGACCTAGCGGGGGGACCGCAGATACGCAGTATTTT	CASRPSGGTADTQYF
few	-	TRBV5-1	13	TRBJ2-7	TGCGCCAGCAGCCCCGAGGGAGCCTACGAGCAGTACTTC	CASSPEGAYEQYF
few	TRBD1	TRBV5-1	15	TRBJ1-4	TGCGCCAGCAGCTTGGGGCAAGGGACAGGGGAAAAACTGTTTTTT	CASSLGQGTGEKLFF
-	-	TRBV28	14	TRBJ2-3	TGTGCCATTCTCCCACGACCAGGCACAGATACGCAGTATTTT	CAILPRPGTDTQYF
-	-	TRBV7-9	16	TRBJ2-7	TGTGCCAGCAGCCATGAATCCGGGTACACGGTCTACGAGCAGTACTTC	CASSHESGYTVYEQYF
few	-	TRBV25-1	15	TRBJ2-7	TGTGCCAGCAGCCCCGGACAGCTGACCCGGGGGGAGCAGTACTTC	CASSPGQLTRGEQYF
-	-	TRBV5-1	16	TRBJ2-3	TGCGCCAGCAGCTTGATGGGAGCTGAATTCACAGATACGCAGTATTTT	CASSLMGAEFTDTQYF
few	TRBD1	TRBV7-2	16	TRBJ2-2	TGTGCCAGCAGCTCGGGCAGGGGGCGTATCTCCGGGGAGCTGTTTTTT	CASSSGRGRISGELFF
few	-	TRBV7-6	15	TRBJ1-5	TGTGCCAGCAGCGAGGACGGAGACCTTCATCAGCCCCAGCATTTT	CASSEDGDLHQPQHF
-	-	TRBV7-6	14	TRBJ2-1	TGTGCCAGCAGCTTACAGGGAGGGGGGTATGAGCAGTTCTTC	CASSLQGGGYEQFF
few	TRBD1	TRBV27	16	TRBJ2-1	TGTGCCAGCAGTGGACTGGACAGGGCTGGCGCCAATGAGCAGTTCTTC	CASSGLDRAGANEQFF
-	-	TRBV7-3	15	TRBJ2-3	TGTGCCAGCAGCTTAACTAGCATGAGCACAGATACGCAGTATTTT	CASSLTSMSTDTQYF
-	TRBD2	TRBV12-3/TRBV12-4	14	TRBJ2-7	TGTGCCAGCAGTTTAGTGGACGGGAGGTACGAGCAGTACTTC	CASSLVDGRYEQYF
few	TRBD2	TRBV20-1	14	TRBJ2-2	TGCAGTGCTCGGACTAGCGGGGAGCACCGGGAGCTGTTTTTT	CSARTSGEHRELFF
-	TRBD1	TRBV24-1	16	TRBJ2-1	TGTGCCACCAGTGATGCCACGGACAGGGCTTACAATGAGCAGTTCTTC	CATSDATDRAYNEQFF
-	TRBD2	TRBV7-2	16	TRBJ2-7	TGTGCCAGCAGCTCTAGGACTAGCGGGAGTCGATACGAGCAGTACTTC	CASSSRTSGSRYEQYF
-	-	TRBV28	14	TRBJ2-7	TGTGCCAGCAGTCACAGGGTATCCTCCTACGAGCAGTACTTC	CASSHRVSSYEQYF
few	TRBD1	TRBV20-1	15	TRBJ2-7	TGCAGTGCTAGAGATAAAGACAGGGCTTACTACGAGCAGTACTTC	CSARDKDRAYYEQYF
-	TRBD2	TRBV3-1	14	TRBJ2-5	TGTGCCAGCAGCCAGGCTAGCGGGAGGGAGACCCAGTACTTC	CASSQASGRETQYF
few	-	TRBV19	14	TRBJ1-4	TGTGCCAGTAGTATATTTGTGAGCGACGAAAAACTGTTTTTT	CASSIFVSDEKLFF
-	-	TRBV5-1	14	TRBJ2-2	TGCGCCAGCAGCTTGTTCCCGGAGACCGGGGAGCTGTTTTTT	CASSLFPETGELFF
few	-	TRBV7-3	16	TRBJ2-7	TGTGCCAGCAGCTTAAAGTCCGGGGTACCGGGCATCGAGCAGTACTTC	CASSLKSGVPGIEQYF
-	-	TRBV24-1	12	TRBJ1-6	TGTGCCACCAGTGATGGGGGCTCACCCCTCCACTTT	CATSDGGSPLHF
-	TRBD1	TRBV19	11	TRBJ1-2	TGTGCCACCTCGACAGGGTATGGCTACACCTTC	CATSTGYGYTF
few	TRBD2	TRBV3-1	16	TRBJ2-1	TGTGCCAGCAGCCAAGGGGCGGGAGGGCCCGGCAATGAGCAGTTCTTC	CASSQGAGGPGNEQFF
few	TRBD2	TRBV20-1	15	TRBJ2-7	TGCAGTGCTACAGTAGGACTAGCGGGAATTTACGAGCAGTACTTC	CSATVGLAGIYEQYF
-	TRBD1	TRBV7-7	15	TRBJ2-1	TGTGCTAGCAGCCCTGACAGGGGGCCCTACAATGAGCAGTTCTTC	CASSPDRGPYNEQFF
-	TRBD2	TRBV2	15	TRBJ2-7	TGTGCCAGCAGTGAACAGGGACGGGGGGCCTACGAGCAGTACTTC	CASSEQGRGAYEQYF
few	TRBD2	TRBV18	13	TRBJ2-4	TGTGCCAGCTCGACGGCGGGAGAAAACATTCAGTACTTC	CASSTAGENIQYF
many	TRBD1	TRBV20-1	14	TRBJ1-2	TGCAGTGCTAGAGATCGCAGGGGGAACTATGGCTACACCTTC	CSARDRRGNYGYTF
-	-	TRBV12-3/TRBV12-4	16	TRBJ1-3	TGTGCCAGCAGTTTAGGGGGCAGGTTCTCTGGAAACACCATATATTTT	CASSLGGRFSGNTIYF
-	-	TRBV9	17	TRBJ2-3	TGTGCCAGCAGCGTAGAGGGCCTCCTTTGGGGCACAGATACGCAGTATTTT	CASSVEGLLWGTDTQYF
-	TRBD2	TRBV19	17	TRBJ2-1	TGTGCCAGTAGTATAGATCGACTAGCGGGGGGTCCTAATGAGCAGTTCTTC	CASSIDRLAGGPNEQFF
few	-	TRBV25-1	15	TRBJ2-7	TGTGCCAGCAGTGAGGTGGAGGCAACATCCTACGAGCAGTACTTC	CASSEVEATSYEQYF
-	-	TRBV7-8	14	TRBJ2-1	TGTGCCAGCAGCCCAAAGGTACAGAGTAATGAGCAGTTCTTC	CASSPKVQSNEQFF
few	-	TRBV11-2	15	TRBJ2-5	TGTGCCAGCAGCTCCCAGGGGGGGGGCTTGGAGACCCAGTACTTC	CASSSQGGGLETQYF
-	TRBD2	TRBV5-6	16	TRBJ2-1	TGTGCCAGCAGCTTTGTGGGACTAGCCCTCTACAATGAGCAGTTCTTC	CASSFVGLALYNEQFF
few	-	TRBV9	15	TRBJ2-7	TGTGCCAGCAGCCCGCGAGTCAGTCTAACGAACGAGCAGTACTTC	CASSPRVSLTNEQYF
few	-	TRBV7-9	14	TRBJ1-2	TGTGCCAGCAGCCTATATCGGACAGCCTATGGCTACACCTTC	CASSLYRTAYGYTF